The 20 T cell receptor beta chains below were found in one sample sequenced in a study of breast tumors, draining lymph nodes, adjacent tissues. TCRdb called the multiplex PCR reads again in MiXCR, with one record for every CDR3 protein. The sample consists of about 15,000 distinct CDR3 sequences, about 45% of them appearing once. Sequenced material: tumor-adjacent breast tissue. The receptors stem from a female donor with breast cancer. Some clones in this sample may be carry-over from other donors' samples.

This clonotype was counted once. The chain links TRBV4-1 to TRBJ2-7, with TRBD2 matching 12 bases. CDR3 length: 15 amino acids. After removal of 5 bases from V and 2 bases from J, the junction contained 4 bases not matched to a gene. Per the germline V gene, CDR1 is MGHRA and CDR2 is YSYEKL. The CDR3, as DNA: TGCGCCAGCAGCTTCAGGACTAGCGGGACCTACGAGCAGTACTTC. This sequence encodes CASSFRTSGTYEQYF.

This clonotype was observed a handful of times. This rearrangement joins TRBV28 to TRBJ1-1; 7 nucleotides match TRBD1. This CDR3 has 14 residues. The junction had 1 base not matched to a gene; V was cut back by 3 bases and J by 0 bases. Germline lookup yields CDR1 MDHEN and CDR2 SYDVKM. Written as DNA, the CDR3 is TGTGCCAGCAGTTTGGGACAGATGAACACTGAAGCTTTCTTT. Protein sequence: CASSLGQMNTEAFF.

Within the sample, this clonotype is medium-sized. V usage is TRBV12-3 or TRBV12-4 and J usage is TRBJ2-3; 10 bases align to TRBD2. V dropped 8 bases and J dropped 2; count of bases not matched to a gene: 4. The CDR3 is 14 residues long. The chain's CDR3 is CASLAGGPTDTQYF. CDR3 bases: TGTGCCAGCTTAGCGGGAGGACCCACAGATACGCAGTATTTT.

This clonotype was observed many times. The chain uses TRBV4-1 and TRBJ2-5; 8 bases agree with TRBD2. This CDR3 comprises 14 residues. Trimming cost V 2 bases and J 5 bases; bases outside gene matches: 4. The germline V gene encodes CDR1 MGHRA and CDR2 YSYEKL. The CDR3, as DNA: TGCGCCAGCAGCCAACGGGGGGGCCCGGAGACCCAGTACTTC. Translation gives CASSQRGGPETQYF.

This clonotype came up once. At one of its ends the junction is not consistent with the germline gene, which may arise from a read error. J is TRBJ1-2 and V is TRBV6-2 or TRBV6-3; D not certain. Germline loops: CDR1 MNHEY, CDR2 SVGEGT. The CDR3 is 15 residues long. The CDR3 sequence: CASSYPISMRDGYTF. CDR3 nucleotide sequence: TGTGCCAGCAGTTACCCGATTTCCATGCGTGATGGTTACACCTTC.

DNA of the CDR3: TGTGCCACCAGTGATAGCGGGGGGGACACAGATACGCAGTATTTT. Amino acids: CATSDSGGDTDTQYF. V usage is TRBV24-1 and J usage is TRBJ2-3; the match to TRBD2 covers 10 bases. Trimming at V came to 3 bases and at J to 2 bases, leaving 1 base not matched to a gene. The CDR3 is 15 residues long. Germline CDR1 is KGHDR and CDR2 is SFDVKD.

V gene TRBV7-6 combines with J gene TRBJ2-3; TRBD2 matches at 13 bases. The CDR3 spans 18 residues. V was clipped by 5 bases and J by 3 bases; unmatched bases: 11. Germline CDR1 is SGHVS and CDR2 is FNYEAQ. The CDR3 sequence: CASSLTPGLAGSTDTQYF. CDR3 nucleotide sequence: TGTGCCAGCAGCCTAACCCCGGGACTAGCGGGGAGTACAGATACGCAGTATTTT.

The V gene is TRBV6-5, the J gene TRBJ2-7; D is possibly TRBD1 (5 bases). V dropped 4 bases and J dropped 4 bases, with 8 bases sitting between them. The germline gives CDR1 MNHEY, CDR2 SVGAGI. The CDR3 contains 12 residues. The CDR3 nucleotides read TGTGCCAGCAGTTCTCAGGGTTACGAGCAGTACTTC. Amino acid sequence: CASSSQGYEQYF.

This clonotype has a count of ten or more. CDR3 amino acids: CASSYSRSGGAYNEQFF. For the CDR3, the DNA is TGTGCCAGCAGTTACTCGCGGTCCGGGGGCGCATACAATGAGCAGTTCTTC. V and J are TRBV6-2 or TRBV6-3 and TRBJ2-1; perhaps D is TRBD1 or TRBD2 (6 bases each). CDR3 length: 17 residues. Germline V gene lookup returns CDR1 MNHEY and CDR2 SVGEGT. Trimming removed 0 bases at V and 4 bases at J, with 16 bases between.

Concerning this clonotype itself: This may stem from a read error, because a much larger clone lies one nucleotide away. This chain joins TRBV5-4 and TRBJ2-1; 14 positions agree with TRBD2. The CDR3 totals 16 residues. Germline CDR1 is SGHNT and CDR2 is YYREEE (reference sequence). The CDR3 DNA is TGTGCCAGCAGCTTGGCGGGGACTAGCGGGAGTAATGAGCTGTTCTTC. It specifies CASSLAGTSGSNELFF.

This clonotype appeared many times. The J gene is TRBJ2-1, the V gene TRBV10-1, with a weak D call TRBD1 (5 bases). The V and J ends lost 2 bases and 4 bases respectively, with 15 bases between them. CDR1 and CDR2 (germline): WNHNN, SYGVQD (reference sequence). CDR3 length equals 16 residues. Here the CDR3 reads CASSEGAAGGYNEQFF. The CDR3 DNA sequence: TGCGCCAGCAGTGAGGGGGCAGCAGGTGGATACAATGAGCAGTTCTTC.

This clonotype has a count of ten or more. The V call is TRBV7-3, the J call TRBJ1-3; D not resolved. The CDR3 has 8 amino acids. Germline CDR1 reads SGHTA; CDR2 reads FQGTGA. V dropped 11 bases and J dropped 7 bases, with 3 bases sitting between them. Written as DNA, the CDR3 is TGTGCCGTCAACACCATATATTTT. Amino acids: CAVNTIYF.

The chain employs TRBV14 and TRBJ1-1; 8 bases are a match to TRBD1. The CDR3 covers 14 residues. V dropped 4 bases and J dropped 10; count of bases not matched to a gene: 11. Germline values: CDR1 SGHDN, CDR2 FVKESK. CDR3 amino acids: CASSRGQGAGRAFF. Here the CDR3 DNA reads TGTGCCAGCAGCCGGGGGCAGGGGGCGGGAAGAGCTTTCTTT.

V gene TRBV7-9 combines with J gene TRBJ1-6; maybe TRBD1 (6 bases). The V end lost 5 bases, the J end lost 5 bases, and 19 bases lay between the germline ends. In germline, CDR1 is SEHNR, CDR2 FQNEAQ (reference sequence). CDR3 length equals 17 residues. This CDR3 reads CASSNLHEGVDNSPLHF. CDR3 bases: TGTGCCAGCAGCAACCTCCATGAGGGGGTTGATAATTCACCCCTCCACTTT.

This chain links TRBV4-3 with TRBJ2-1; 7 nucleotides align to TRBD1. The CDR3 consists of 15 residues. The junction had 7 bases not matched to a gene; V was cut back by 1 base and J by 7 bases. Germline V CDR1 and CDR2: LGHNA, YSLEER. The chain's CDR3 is CASSQGLTGVNEQFF. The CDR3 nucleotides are TGCGCCAGCAGCCAAGGCCTAACAGGGGTTAATGAGCAGTTCTTC.

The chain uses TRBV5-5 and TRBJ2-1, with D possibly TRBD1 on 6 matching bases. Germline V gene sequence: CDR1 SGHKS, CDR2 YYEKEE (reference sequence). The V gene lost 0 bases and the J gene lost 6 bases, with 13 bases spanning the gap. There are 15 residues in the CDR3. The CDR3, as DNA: TGTGCCAGCAGCTTGGATCGGACAGTAGGCAATGAGCAGTTCTTC. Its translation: CASSLDRTVGNEQFF.

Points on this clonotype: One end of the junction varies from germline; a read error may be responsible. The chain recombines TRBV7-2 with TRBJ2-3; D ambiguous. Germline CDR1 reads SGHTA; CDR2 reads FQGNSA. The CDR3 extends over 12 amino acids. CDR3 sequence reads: CASGFLTDTQYF. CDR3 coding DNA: TGTGCCAGCGGCTTTCTCACAGATACGCAGTATTTT.

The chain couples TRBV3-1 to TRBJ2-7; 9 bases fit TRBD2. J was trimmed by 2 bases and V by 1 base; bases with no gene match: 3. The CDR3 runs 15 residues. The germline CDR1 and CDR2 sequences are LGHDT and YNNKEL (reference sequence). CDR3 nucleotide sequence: TGTGCCAGCAGCCAAGTTCCTAGCGGGGCCTACGAGCAGTACTTC. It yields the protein CASSQVPSGAYEQYF.

CDR3 amino acids: CASSFLGGGTDTQYF. In DNA, the CDR3 is TGTGCCAGCAGTTTTTTGGGGGGAGGAACAGATACGCAGTATTTT. The chain couples TRBV27 to TRBJ2-3; D perhaps matches TRBD2 (6 bases). The CDR3 is 15 residues long. Trimming pared 3 bases from V and 3 bases from J, leaving 13 bases between. Per the germline V gene, CDR1 is MNHEY and CDR2 is SMNVEV (reference sequence).

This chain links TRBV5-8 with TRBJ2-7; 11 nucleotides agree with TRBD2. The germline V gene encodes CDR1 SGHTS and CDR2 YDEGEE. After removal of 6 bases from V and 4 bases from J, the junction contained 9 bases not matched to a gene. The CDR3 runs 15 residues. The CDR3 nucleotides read TGTGCCAGCACCAATCTAGCGGGGGGAGGATACGAGCAGTACTTC. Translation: CASTNLAGGGYEQYF. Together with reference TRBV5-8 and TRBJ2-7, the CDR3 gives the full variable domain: EAGVTQSPTHLIKTRGQQATLRCSPISGHTSVYWYQQALGLGLQFLLWYDEGEERNRGNFPPRFSGRQFPNYSSELNVNALELEDSALYLCASTNLAGGGYEQYFGPGTRLTVT.